Listed below are T cell receptor beta chains from one sample, sequenced in a study of CD8 T cells in Susac syndrome. TCRdb reanalysed the immunoSEQ multiplex PCR reads using MiXCR and keeps one entry per CDR3 protein. Among roughly 80,000 distinct CDR3 sequences listed, approximately 95% were seen once. The sequencing input was CD8+ T cells from PBMCs. These receptors were taken from a human donor with Susac syndrome. Both conserved end residues are part of each CDR3. The order of the fields is J gene, D gene, clone size, V gene, CDR3 protein, CDR3 DNA. A D gene is named only where the DNA matches it firmly. Clone size, where shown, is once, few, many, or a class for clones that have expanded.

TRBJ2-7	NA	NA	TRBV7-9	CASSPLPGEQYF	TGTGCCAGCAGCCCCCTTCCCGGCGAGCAGTACTTC
TRBJ2-7	TRBD1	NA	TRBV15	CATSRARTGTSEQYF	TGTGCCACCAGCAGAGCTAGGACAGGGACCTCCGAGCAGTACTTC
TRBJ1-2	NA	NA	TRBV2	CASATLTISFYGYTF	TGTGCCAGCGCGACCCTTACAATCTCTTTCTATGGCTACACCTTC
TRBJ1-6	NA	NA	TRBV7-2	CASSLTTSNGFSSPLHF	TGTGCCAGCAGCTTAACCACCTCAAATGGGTTTAGCTCACCCCTCCACTTT
TRBJ2-5	NA	NA	TRBV7-9	CASNPLGSETQYF	TGTGCCAGCAACCCTCTAGGATCCGAGACCCAGTACTTC
TRBJ2-3	TRBD1	NA	TRBV27	CASSDRDRGDTQYF	TGTGCCAGCAGTGACCGGGACAGGGGGGATACGCAGTATTTT
TRBJ1-4	NA	NA	TRBV5-6	CASTSWGEKLFF	TGTGCCAGCACCTCCTGGGGTGAAAAACTGTTTTTT
TRBJ1-6	TRBD1	NA	TRBV27	CASSSTGGDSPLHF	TGTGCCAGCAGCTCAACAGGGGGCGATTCACCCCTCCACTTT
TRBJ1-1	NA	NA	TRBV9	CASSPFGGNTEAFF	TGTGCCAGCAGTCCATTCGGGGGGAACACTGAAGCTTTCTTT
TRBJ2-1	NA	NA	TRBV27	CASSVDSLPYNEQFF	TGTGCCAGCAGTGTTGACAGTCTACCCTACAATGAGCAGTTCTTC
TRBJ2-3	TRBD1	NA	TRBV20-1	CSARDRGSDTQYF	TGCAGTGCCCGGGACAGGGGTTCAGATACGCAGTATTTT
TRBJ2-3	TRBD2	NA	TRBV4-2	CASRGTSGDTDTQYF	TGTGCCAGCAGGGGGACTAGCGGGGATACAGATACGCAGTATTTT
TRBJ1-5	TRBD1	NA	TRBV9	CASSVTGSVQPQHF	TGTGCCAGCAGCGTGACAGGGTCGGTGCAGCCCCAGCATTTT
TRBJ1-1	NA	NA	TRBV9	CASSVTGNLNTEAFF	TGTGCCAGCAGCGTTACAGGGAATTTGAACACTGAAGCTTTCTTT
TRBJ2-7	NA	NA	TRBV20-1	CSARLNGTGDIYEQYF	TGCAGTGCTAGATTGAATGGAACGGGGGATATCTACGAGCAGTACTTC
TRBJ1-2	NA	NA	TRBV5-8	CASSSRTPITF	TGTGCCAGCAGCTCCCGGACACCTATCACCTTC
TRBJ1-2	NA	NA	TRBV18	CASSPNRDPNYGYTF	TGTGCCAGCTCACCAAACAGGGATCCCAACTATGGCTACACCTTC
TRBJ2-7	NA	NA	TRBV6-2/TRBV6-3	CASSYSTDSYEQYF	TGTGCCAGCAGTTACTCGACGGACTCCTACGAGCAGTACTTC
TRBJ2-5	TRBD1	NA	TRBV20-1	CSARGTGGEGETQYF	TGCAGTGCTAGAGGGACAGGGGGCGAAGGGGAGACCCAGTACTTC
TRBJ2-1	TRBD2	NA	TRBV29-1	CSVETLAGAYNEQFF	TGCAGCGTTGAGACGCTAGCGGGGGCATACAATGAGCAGTTCTTC
TRBJ2-2	TRBD2	NA	TRBV7-6	CASSSIAGGPGELFF	TGTGCCAGCAGCTCTATAGCGGGGGGGCCCGGGGAGCTGTTTTTT
TRBJ2-3	TRBD2	NA	TRBV7-2	CASMGSGGGDTQYF	TGTGCCAGCATGGGGAGCGGGGGAGGAGATACGCAGTATTTT
TRBJ2-7	NA	once	TRBV14	CASSPGLQAFYEQYF	TGTGCCAGCAGCCCCGGACTACAAGCCTTTTACGAGCAGTACTTC
TRBJ2-7	NA	NA	TRBV7-9	CASSSGRDGSYEQYF	TGTGCCAGCAGCTCCGGCCGGGACGGATCCTACGAGCAGTACTTC
TRBJ1-5	NA	NA	TRBV19	CASSMPGAQPQHF	TGTGCCAGTAGTATGCCGGGGGCGCAGCCCCAGCATTTT
TRBJ2-7	NA	NA	TRBV3-1	CASSLGESAYEQYF	TGTGCCAGCAGCCTTGGTGAGAGTGCCTACGAGCAGTACTTC
TRBJ2-7	NA	NA	TRBV2	CANRDSYEQYF	TGTGCCAACCGGGACTCCTACGAGCAGTACTTC
TRBJ1-1	TRBD1	once	TRBV3-1	CASSHVPGQANEAFF	TGTGCCAGCAGCCATGTACCGGGACAGGCGAATGAAGCTTTCTTT
TRBJ2-2	NA	NA	TRBV7-2	CASGLISGSNTGELFF	TGTGCCAGCGGCTTAATCTCGGGCTCGAACACCGGGGAGCTGTTTTTT
TRBJ1-2	NA	once	TRBV29-1	CSADLGAGLGYTF	TGCAGCGCTGATCTTGGGGCAGGGCTTGGCTACACCTTC
TRBJ1-5	TRBD1	NA	TRBV16	CASSQSRDSYNQPQHF	TGTGCCAGCAGCCAATCTCGGGACAGCTACAATCAGCCCCAGCATTTT
TRBJ2-4	NA	once	TRBV9	CASSTGGLADIQYF	TGTGCCAGCAGCACTGGGGGGCTGGCGGACATTCAGTACTTC
TRBJ2-1	NA	NA	TRBV7-9	CASIRDLSSYNEQFF	TGTGCCAGCATCCGAGATTTATCCTCCTACAATGAGCAGTTCTTC
TRBJ1-6	NA	NA	TRBV30	CAWSPRPLDNSPLHF	TGTGCCTGGAGTCCTCGCCCGTTAGATAATTCACCCCTCCACTTT
TRBJ2-7	NA	once	TRBV7-6	CASSLGDGTYEQYF	TGTGCCAGCAGCTTAGGGGACGGCACCTACGAGCAGTACTTC
TRBJ2-1	NA	once	TRBV21-1	CASSKEDPSDYNEQFF	TGTGCCAGCAGCAAAGAGGATCCTAGCGACTACAATGAGCAGTTCTTC